This TCR beta chain was observed in a study of graft-versus-host responses after intestinal transplantation. Study overall: After anti-thymocyte globulin induction, recipients took tacrolimus and steroids for approximately 3 years. Points from the study as a whole: Circulating GvH clones peaking coincided with falling HvG clones soon after transplant.

CDR1 SGHRS and CDR2 YFSETQ come from the germline V gene. V lost 0 bases to trimming and J lost 5 bases, with 11 bases between them. The CDR3 has 15 amino acids. For this clone: As yet, its antigen is unknown.

The data were produced by immunoSEQ multiplex PCR, yet TCRdb's version contains in-frame clones alone and is incomplete. The sample records approximately 80,000 clones, 85% to 90% being singletons. The chain is built from TRBV5-1 and TRBJ2-2; D gene ambiguous. The receptor comes from a human donor who received an intestinal transplant. The sequencing here drew on unstimulated CD4+ T cells sorted from spleen or lymph node cells, taken before intestinal transplant. The CDR3: CASSLEQKKTGELFF. The CDR3 coding sequence is TGCGCCAGCAGCTTGGAACAGAAAAAGACCGGGGAGCTGTTTTTT.